Listed below are T cell receptor beta chains from one sample, sequenced in a study of OX40 agonist ivuxolimab in advanced cancers. Libraries were prepared by immunoSEQ multiplex PCR; TCRdb keeps only in-frame clonotypes and omits some of them. The sample shows 45,000 to 65,000 clones, around 86% of them seen only once. The sample in question was CD4+ or CD8+ T cells sorted from blood, obtained in a trial of the OX40 agonist ivuxolimab. The receptors shown here come from an adult with an advanced solid tumor such as melanoma, head and neck, liver or kidney cancer. CDR3s include the opening cysteine and the closing phenylalanine or tryptophan. Fields, in order: clone size, D gene, V gene, J gene, CDR3 protein, CDR3 DNA. The D gene is left open where the match is weak. Expanded clones are given a class, and other clones once, few, many or no size at all.

clone size: .
D gene: .
V gene: TRBV7-9
J gene: TRBJ1-2
CDR3 protein: CASSLVGTSGHYGYTF
CDR3 DNA: TGTGCCAGCAGCTTAGTGGGCACATCTGGACACTATGGCTACACCTTC

clone size: .
D gene: .
V gene: TRBV4-1
J gene: TRBJ2-3
CDR3 protein: CASSQDRTPGPQYF
CDR3 DNA: TGCGCCAGCAGCCAAGATAGGACGCCCGGTCCGCAGTATTTT

clone size: .
D gene: .
V gene: TRBV6-5
J gene: TRBJ2-6
CDR3 protein: CATRISGANVLTF
CDR3 DNA: TGTGCCACCAGGATCTCTGGGGCCAACGTCCTGACTTTC

clone size: .
D gene: .
V gene: TRBV4-2
J gene: TRBJ2-1
CDR3 protein: CASSQGDRTDYNEQFF
CDR3 DNA: TGTGCCAGCAGCCAAGGGGACCGGACAGACTACAATGAGCAGTTCTTC

clone size: .
D gene: .
V gene: TRBV5-1
J gene: TRBJ1-5
CDR3 protein: CASSQDSNQPQHF
CDR3 DNA: TGCGCCAGCAGCCAAGATAGCAATCAGCCCCAGCATTTT

clone size: once
D gene: .
V gene: TRBV5-1
J gene: TRBJ1-2
CDR3 protein: CASSPGRVYGYTF
CDR3 DNA: TGCGCCAGCAGTCCCGGACGGGTCTATGGCTACACCTTC

clone size: .
D gene: .
V gene: TRBV28
J gene: TRBJ2-1
CDR3 protein: CAAGTLANEQFF
CDR3 DNA: TGTGCCGCGGGGACGCTCGCGAATGAGCAGTTCTTC

clone size: .
D gene: .
V gene: TRBV6-5
J gene: TRBJ1-4
CDR3 protein: CASSSIPTNEKLFF
CDR3 DNA: TGTGCCAGCAGTTCCATACCTACTAATGAAAAACTGTTTTTT

clone size: .
D gene: .
V gene: TRBV4-1
J gene: TRBJ2-1
CDR3 protein: CASSQDRDFYNEQFF
CDR3 DNA: TGCGCCAGCAGCCAAGATCGGGACTTCTACAATGAGCAGTTCTTC

clone size: once
D gene: TRBD1
V gene: TRBV9
J gene: TRBJ1-2
CDR3 protein: CASSVEGQGHGYTF
CDR3 DNA: TGTGCCAGCAGCGTAGAGGGACAGGGGCATGGCTACACCTTC

clone size: .
D gene: .
V gene: TRBV7-2
J gene: TRBJ1-2
CDR3 protein: CASSFNRDGYGYTF
CDR3 DNA: TGTGCCAGCAGCTTTAATCGGGACGGCTATGGCTACACCTTC

clone size: once
D gene: .
V gene: TRBV29-1
J gene: TRBJ1-4
CDR3 protein: CSVGRGTNEKLFF
CDR3 DNA: TGCAGCGTTGGTCGAGGCACTAATGAAAAACTGTTTTTT

clone size: .
D gene: TRBD1
V gene: TRBV5-1
J gene: TRBJ1-5
CDR3 protein: CASSLGTGSQPQHF
CDR3 DNA: TGCGCCAGCAGCCTCGGGACAGGGAGCCAGCCCCAGCATTTT

clone size: .
D gene: .
V gene: TRBV28
J gene: TRBJ2-1
CDR3 protein: CASIPGDRPYNEQFF
CDR3 DNA: TGTGCCAGCATTCCCGGAGACAGGCCCTACAATGAGCAGTTCTTC

clone size: .
D gene: TRBD2
V gene: TRBV4-1
J gene: TRBJ2-3
CDR3 protein: CASSRERTSGVTDTQYF
CDR3 DNA: TGCGCCAGCAGCCGAGAAAGGACTAGCGGAGTCACAGATACGCAGTATTTT

clone size: .
D gene: .
V gene: TRBV6-6
J gene: TRBJ2-7
CDR3 protein: CASSYNKDYEQYF
CDR3 DNA: TGTGCCAGCAGTTACAATAAGGACTACGAGCAGTACTTC

clone size: few
D gene: .
V gene: TRBV7-9
J gene: TRBJ1-5
CDR3 protein: CASSYQGGVNQPQHF
CDR3 DNA: TGTGCCAGCAGCTATCAGGGAGGGGTAAATCAGCCCCAGCATTTT

clone size: .
D gene: TRBD2
V gene: TRBV5-6
J gene: TRBJ2-3
CDR3 protein: CASSSGLAGRDTQYF
CDR3 DNA: TGTGCCAGCAGCTCAGGACTAGCGGGGAGGGATACGCAGTATTTT

clone size: .
D gene: .
V gene: TRBV27
J gene: TRBJ1-5
CDR3 protein: CASSSQRGGDQPQHF
CDR3 DNA: TGTGCCAGCAGTTCACAGAGGGGAGGGGATCAGCCCCAGCATTTT

clone size: few
D gene: .
V gene: TRBV5-6
J gene: TRBJ2-2
CDR3 protein: CASSLVGRSNTGELFF
CDR3 DNA: TGTGCCAGCAGCTTGGTCGGCCGCTCGAACACCGGGGAGCTGTTTTTT

clone size: once
D gene: TRBD1
V gene: TRBV28
J gene: TRBJ2-5
CDR3 protein: CASRPPGQGRETQYF
CDR3 DNA: TGTGCCAGCAGACCTCCAGGACAGGGGAGAGAGACCCAGTACTTC

clone size: .
D gene: TRBD2
V gene: TRBV29-1
J gene: TRBJ2-1
CDR3 protein: CSVDGLAGDEQFF
CDR3 DNA: TGCAGCGTTGACGGCCTAGCGGGGGATGAGCAGTTCTTC

clone size: .
D gene: .
V gene: TRBV5-1
J gene: TRBJ1-5
CDR3 protein: CASSLEPSEGRYNQPQHF
CDR3 DNA: TGCGCCAGCAGCTTGGAACCTTCGGAGGGTAGGTACAATCAGCCCCAGCATTTT

clone size: .
D gene: TRBD1
V gene: TRBV2
J gene: TRBJ1-5
CDR3 protein: CASSLQGAQNQPQHF
CDR3 DNA: TGTGCCAGCAGTTTACAGGGGGCGCAGAATCAGCCCCAGCATTTT

clone size: few
D gene: TRBD1
V gene: TRBV6-5
J gene: TRBJ1-4
CDR3 protein: CASRPGGVEKLFF
CDR3 DNA: TGTGCCAGCAGACCAGGGGGAGTTGAAAAACTGTTTTTT